This TCR beta chain was sequenced during a study of post-analysis software for immune sequencing data. General study results and limits: Controls had lower frequencies than patients of a handful of TRBV segments, which included TRBV5-6, TRBV5-1 and TRBV20-1.

Libraries were made from TCR beta cDNA, and they carried unique molecular identifiers. Around 500,000 cDNA molecules were recovered from an input of 1 to 10 million T cells. MiXCR, applied by TCRdb to the PCR reads, yields one record per CDR3 protein. The table records roughly 800,000 distinct CDR3 sequences, roughly 50% of them present only once. Germline V gives CDR1 SEHNR, CDR2 FQNEAQ (reference sequence). The CDR3 totals 18 residues. Trimming cost V 5 bases and J 0 bases; bases outside gene matches: 9. Note on this clonotype: As yet, its antigen is unknown.

This TCR was recovered from a girl under 18 with multiple sclerosis. Material for sequencing was blood. The chain joins TRBV7-9 to TRBJ2-1, with 11 positions matching TRBD2. Written as DNA, the CDR3 is TGTGCCAGCAGCCCAACTAGCGGGGGCGGGAGCTCCTACAATGAGCAGTTCTTC. Its translation: CASSPTSGGGSSYNEQFF.